The 23 T cell receptor beta chains below come from one sample, sequenced in a study of identical twins. Via MiXCR, TCRdb re-called the 5' RACE reads, giving one row per CDR3 protein. The sample has more than 1.5 million distinct CDR3 sequences, under 35% seen once. Sequencing was carried out using cord blood. The receptors come from a newborn girl in good health.

V and J are TRBV11-2 and TRBJ2-1, with 7 bases aligning to TRBD1. The CDR3 sequence is 15 residues long. V lost 2 bases and J lost 9; bases outside the gene matches: 10. Germline CDR1 and CDR2: SGHAT and FQNNGV. CDR3 bases: TGTGCCAGCAGCTTATTGGTACAGGGGTCGACTGAGCAGTTCTTC. Its translation is CASSLLVQGSTEQFF.

The chain is built from TRBV20-1 and TRBJ2-2; 15 positions match TRBD2. CDR1 DFQATT and CDR2 SNEGSKA come from the germline V gene (reference sequence). J was trimmed by 5 bases and V by 6 bases; bases with no gene match: 7. The CDR3 is made up of 16 amino acids. In DNA, the CDR3 is TGCAGTGCCCGTGGACTAGCGGGAGGGCGAACCGGGGAGCTGTTTTTT. Protein product: CSARGLAGGRTGELFF.

The V and J genes are TRBV20-1 and TRBJ1-2, with D unresolved. Trimming removed 3 bases at V and 4 bases at J, with 12 bases between. The germline V gene encodes CDR1 DFQATT and CDR2 SNEGSKA (reference sequence). The CDR3 consists of 13 residues. The DNA for the CDR3 is TGCAGTGCTAGCTACAGATCCTCCTATGGCTACACCTTC. It codes for CSASYRSSYGYTF.

The V and J genes are TRBV20-1 and TRBJ2-2, with TRBD2 matching 8 bases. V dropped 6 bases and J dropped 2; count of bases not matched to a gene: 2. This CDR3 has 13 residues. CDR1 is DFQATT, CDR2 SNEGSKA, per germline (reference sequence). The CDR3 sequence: CSALAVNTGELFF. The CDR3 nucleotides read TGCAGTGCACTAGCGGTAAACACCGGGGAGCTGTTTTTT.

The chain carries TRBV5-4 and TRBJ2-2; D may be TRBD2 (6 bases). V was pared by 2 bases and J by 9 bases, with 11 bases between. Germline CDR1 reads SGHNT; CDR2 reads YYREEE (reference sequence). CDR3 length: 13 amino acids. The CDR3 coding sequence is TGTGCCAGCAGCTTCTGGGGAGGAAGGGAGCTGTTTTTT. Translation gives CASSFWGGRELFF.

V and J are TRBV3-1 and TRBJ1-6; possibly TRBD1 for D (6 bases). This CDR3 is 14 amino acids long. Germline-derived CDR1 and CDR2 are LGHDT and YNNKEL (reference sequence). Trimming stripped 0 bases from V and 9 bases from J, with 9 bases between. The CDR3 sequence is CASSQDSTGSPLHF. The CDR3 DNA sequence: TGTGCCAGCAGCCAAGATTCGACAGGTTCACCCCTCCACTTT.

There are many counts of this clonotype. V and J are TRBV21-1 and TRBJ2-7. TRBV21-1 is annotated as a pseudogene. The CDR3 is 14 residues long. The CDR3 bases are TGTGCCAGCAGCAAAGCCACAGGACCCTACGAGCAGTACTTC. This sequence encodes CASSKATGPYEQYF.

A few counts support this clonotype. The rearrangement links TRBV4-2 to TRBJ1-6; D unresolved. The CDR3 contains 16 residues. The V end was cut by 0 bases, the J end by 0 bases, with 6 bases between. Germline values: CDR1 LGHNA, CDR2 YNFKEQ. The CDR3 DNA reads TGTGCCAGCAGCCAAGAGGGGAGCTCCTATAATTCACCCCTCCACTTT. It specifies CASSQEGSSYNSPLHF.

This clonotype has only a few counts. The chain joins TRBV29-1 to TRBJ2-3; D not certain. The germline V gene encodes CDR1 SQVTM and CDR2 ANQGSEA. Trimming cost V 2 bases and J 1 base, with 10 bases left between them. The CDR3 consists of 14 residues. This CDR3 reads CSVERFSGTDTQYF. The CDR3 DNA sequence: TGCAGCGTTGAACGTTTCTCCGGCACAGATACGCAGTATTTT.

As concerns this clonotype: A read error may produce the germline difference seen at one junction end. This rearrangement joins TRBV28 to TRBJ1-4; TRBD1 is a possible D gene (6 bases). Looked up from germline, CDR1 is MDHEN and CDR2 is SYDVKM. The CDR3 runs to 17 residues. The CDR3 DNA follows: TGTGCCAGCAGTTTATCTGAGATCGGGACAACCAATGAAAAACTGTTTTTT. Protein product: CASSLSEIGTTNEKLFF. The full variable domain, completed using reference TRBV28 and TRBJ1-4, is DVKVTQSSRYLVKRTGEKVFLECVQDMDHENMFWYRQDPGLGLRLIYFSYDVKMKEKGDIPEGYSVSREKKERFSLILESASTNQTSMYLCASSLSEIGTTNEKLFFGSGTQLSVL.

This sequence joins TRBV10-3 and TRBJ1-1, with 11 bases identical to TRBD1. CDR1 and CDR2 (germline): ENHRY, SYGVKD. The ends lost 7 bases at V and 2 bases at J; junction bases unmatched: 6. This CDR3 has 15 residues. The CDR3 bases are TGTGCCATCACCGGGACAGGGGGAGGTAACACTGAAGCTTTCTTT. Protein product: CAITGTGGGNTEAFF.

This clonotype turned up a few times. CDR3 sequence reads: CASSFPREYPSGANVLTF. The CDR3 nucleotides are TGTGCCAGCAGTTTCCCTCGGGAATATCCCTCTGGGGCCAACGTCCTGACTTTC. V gene TRBV28 combines with J gene TRBJ2-6; tentative D call: TRBD2 (5 bases). CDR1 is MDHEN and CDR2 is SYDVKM in the germline V gene. CDR3 length: 18 amino acids. V lost 3 bases, J lost 0 bases, and 15 bases lay in between.

This clonotype was seen only a few times. The J gene is TRBJ2-2, the V gene TRBV20-1; TRBD2 agrees at 8 bases. After removal of 6 bases from V and 0 bases from J, the junction contained 6 bases not matched to a gene. The germline gives CDR1 DFQATT, CDR2 SNEGSKA (reference sequence). This CDR3 is built from 15 residues. The CDR3 bases are TGCAGTGCCAACGGGGGGGCGGCGAACACCGGGGAGCTGTTTTTT. This encodes CSANGGAANTGELFF.

Only one count was recorded for this clonotype. This chain joins TRBV5-1 and TRBJ2-3; TRBD2 agrees at 7 bases. The CDR3 runs to 16 residues. Germline V gene data show CDR1 as SGHRS and CDR2 as YFSETQ. The trim removed 0 bases at V and 1 base at J, leaving 5 bases unmatched. In DNA form, the CDR3 reads TGCGCCAGCAGCTTGGGGACTAGTTATGGCACAGATACGCAGTATTTT. Translated, it gives CASSLGTSYGTDTQYF.

This clonotype has just a few counts. J is TRBJ2-7 and V is TRBV20-1, with TRBD1 matching over 7 bases. J gave up 4 bases and V 5 bases, and 11 bases lay outside the gene matches. CDR1 DFQATT and CDR2 SNEGSKA come from the germline V gene (reference sequence). The CDR3 extends over 14 amino acids. The CDR3 protein is CSAFPPGQSYEQYF. DNA for the CDR3: TGCAGTGCTTTCCCCCCGGGACAGTCATACGAGCAGTACTTC.

This clonotype occurred many times. The chain combines TRBV29-1 with TRBJ2-1; D call uncertain. The CDR3 is 10 residues long. CDR1 and CDR2 (germline): SQVTM, ANQGSEA. V gave up 7 bases and J gave up 4 bases, with 5 bases separating them. The CDR3, as DNA: TGCAGCGGCGAGTACAATGAGCAGTTCTTC. It yields the protein CSGEYNEQFF.

This clonotype was counted a few times. The chain recombines TRBV20-1 with TRBJ2-7; 8 bases line up with TRBD2. CDR1 is DFQATT, CDR2 SNEGSKA, per germline (reference sequence). V lost 6 bases to trimming and J lost 3 bases; unmatched junction nucleotides: 10. The CDR3 extends over 14 amino acids. The DNA of the CDR3 is TGCAGTGCCTCCACCGGGGGGGCAGGCTACGAGCAGTACTTC. As protein: CSASTGGAGYEQYF.

The chain joins TRBV6-1 to TRBJ2-1, with a possible D match to TRBD1 (5 bases). CDR1 MNHNS and CDR2 SASEGT come from the germline V gene. This CDR3 is built from 17 residues. Trimming removed 0 bases at V and 4 bases at J, with 16 bases between. CDR3 amino acids: CASSEAVITGPYNEQFF. The CDR3 coding sequence is TGTGCCAGCAGTGAAGCAGTTATTACAGGCCCTTACAATGAGCAGTTCTTC.

In its sample, this clonotype was seen a few times. The V and J genes are TRBV7-2 and TRBJ2-7; D possibly matches TRBD1 or TRBD2 (5 bases each). V gave up 7 bases and J gave up 2 bases, with 15 bases separating them. CDR1 is SGHTA, CDR2 FQGNSA, per germline. The CDR3 spans 14 residues. In DNA form, the CDR3 reads TGTGCCAGCACCGCCGGGACCAAGACCTACGAGCAGTACTTC. The encoded protein is CASTAGTKTYEQYF.

J is TRBJ2-4 and V is TRBV20-1; maybe TRBD1 (5 bases). From germline, CDR1 is DFQATT and CDR2 SNEGSKA (reference sequence). Trimming took off 6 bases at V and 0 bases at J, with 15 bases between the two ends. CDR3 size: 15 residues. The CDR3 DNA reads TGCAGTGCCACATACAGGTCCCTAGCCAAAAACATTCAGTACTTC. Translating gives CSATYRSLAKNIQYF.

The J gene is TRBJ2-1, the V gene TRBV20-1; 7 bases agree with TRBD1. V lost 5 bases and J lost 0; bases outside the gene matches: 7. In germline, CDR1 is DFQATT, CDR2 SNEGSKA (reference sequence). There are 15 residues in the CDR3. The CDR3 DNA follows: TGCAGTGCTCCAGGGCCAGGGGGCTCCTACAATGAGCAGTTCTTC. It specifies CSAPGPGGSYNEQFF.

This clonotype was seen a single time. The rearrangement links TRBV27 to TRBJ1-5; D gene uncertain. Germline V gene lookup returns CDR1 MNHEY and CDR2 SMNVEV (reference sequence). With 2 bases removed from V and 0 bases from J, the gap between germline ends came to 8 bases. The CDR3 spans 15 residues. CDR3 residues: CASSLIAGSNQPQHF. DNA of the CDR3: TGTGCCAGCAGTTTAATAGCTGGTAGCAATCAGCCCCAGCATTTT.

The CDR3, as DNA: TGTGCCAGCAGCTTATTGGCGGGCGACTGGTATTTT. Protein: CASSLLAGDWYF. V and J are TRBV7-2 and TRBJ2-3; TRBD2 is a possible D gene (5 bases). CDR1 and CDR2 (germline): SGHTA, FQGNSA. V was cut by 2 bases and J by 14 bases, with 14 bases left in between. The CDR3 loop spans 12 amino acids.